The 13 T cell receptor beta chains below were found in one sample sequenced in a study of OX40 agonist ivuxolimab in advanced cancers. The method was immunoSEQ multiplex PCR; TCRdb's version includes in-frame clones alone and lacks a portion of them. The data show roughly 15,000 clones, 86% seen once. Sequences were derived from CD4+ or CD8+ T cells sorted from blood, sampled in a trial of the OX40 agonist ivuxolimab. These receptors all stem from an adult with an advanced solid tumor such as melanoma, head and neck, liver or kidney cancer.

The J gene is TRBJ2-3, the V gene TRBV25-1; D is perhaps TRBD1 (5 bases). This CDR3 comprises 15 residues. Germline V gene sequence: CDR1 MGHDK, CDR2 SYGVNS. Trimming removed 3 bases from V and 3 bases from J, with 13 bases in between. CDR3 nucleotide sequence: TGTGCCAGCAGTGACGCCGGCAGGGCGACAGATACGCAGTATTTT. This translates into CASSDAGRATDTQYF.

CDR3 region: CASSGRQGNYGYTF. As DNA, the CDR3 is TGTGCCAGCAGTGGGAGACAGGGAAACTATGGCTACACCTTC. J is TRBJ1-2 and V is TRBV6-6; 7 bases are a match to TRBD1. V was pared by 5 bases and J by 2 bases, with 5 bases of the junction left unmatched. Germline-derived CDR1 and CDR2 are MNHNY and SVGAGI (reference sequence). CDR3 length: 14 amino acids.

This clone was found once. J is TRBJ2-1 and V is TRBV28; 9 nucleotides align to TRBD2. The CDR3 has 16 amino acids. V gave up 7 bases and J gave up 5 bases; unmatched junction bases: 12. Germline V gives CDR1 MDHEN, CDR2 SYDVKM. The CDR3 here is CASTPDRLAAHNEQFF. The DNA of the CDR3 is TGTGCCAGCACACCGGATCGACTAGCGGCACACAATGAGCAGTTCTTC.

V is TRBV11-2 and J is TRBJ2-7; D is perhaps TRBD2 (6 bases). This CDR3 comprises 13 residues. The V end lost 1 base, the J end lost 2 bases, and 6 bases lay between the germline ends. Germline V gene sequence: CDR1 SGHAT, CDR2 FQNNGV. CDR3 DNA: TGTGCCAGCAGCTTAGGGACTACCTACGAGCAGTACTTC. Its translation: CASSLGTTYEQYF.

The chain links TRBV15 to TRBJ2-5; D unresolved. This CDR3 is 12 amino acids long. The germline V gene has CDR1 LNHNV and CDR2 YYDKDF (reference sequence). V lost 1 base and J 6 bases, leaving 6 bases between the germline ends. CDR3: CATSRVSQTQYF. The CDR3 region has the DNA TGTGCCACCAGCAGAGTCTCCCAGACCCAGTACTTC.

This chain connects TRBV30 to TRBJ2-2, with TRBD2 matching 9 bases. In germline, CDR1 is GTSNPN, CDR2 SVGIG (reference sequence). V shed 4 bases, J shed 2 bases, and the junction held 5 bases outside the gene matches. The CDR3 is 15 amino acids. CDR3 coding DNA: TGTGCCTGGACGCGGGAGGGCCCTAACACCGGGGAGCTGTTTTTT. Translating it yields CAWTREGPNTGELFF.

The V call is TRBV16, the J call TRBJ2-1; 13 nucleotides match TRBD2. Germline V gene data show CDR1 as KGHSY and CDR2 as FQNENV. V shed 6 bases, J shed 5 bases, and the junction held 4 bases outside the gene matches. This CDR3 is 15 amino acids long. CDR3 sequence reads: CASSHGTSGNNEQFF. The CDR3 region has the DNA TGTGCCAGCAGTCACGGGACTAGCGGGAACAATGAGCAGTTCTTC.

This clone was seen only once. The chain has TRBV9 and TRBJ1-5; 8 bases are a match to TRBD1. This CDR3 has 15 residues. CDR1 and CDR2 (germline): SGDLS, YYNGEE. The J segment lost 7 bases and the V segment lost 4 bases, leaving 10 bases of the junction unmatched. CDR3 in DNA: TGTGCCAGCAGCTCCGCGGACAGGGTGAACCAGCCCCAGCATTTT. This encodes CASSSADRVNQPQHF.

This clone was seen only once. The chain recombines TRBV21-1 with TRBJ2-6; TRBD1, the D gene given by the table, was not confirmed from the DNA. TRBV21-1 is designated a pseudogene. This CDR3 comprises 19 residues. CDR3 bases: TGTGCCAGCAGCAGCTCATCGGACAGGGGAGGAAGTGGGGCCAACGTCCTGACTTTC. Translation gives CASSSSSDRGGSGANVLTF.

CDR3 coding DNA: TGTGCCACCTCTGACAGGGAGGCTTCACCCCTCCACTTT. As protein: CATSDREASPLHF. V and J are TRBV19 and TRBJ1-6; TRBD1 matches at 7 bases. Germline V gene sequence: CDR1 LNHDA, CDR2 SQIVND (reference sequence). J gave up 9 bases and V 10 bases, and 9 bases lay outside the gene matches. CDR3 size: 13 residues.

The chain's CDR3 is CASSPTRQDHEQYF. In DNA, the CDR3 is TGTGCCAGCAGTCCAACTCGACAGGATCACGAGCAGTACTTC. V gene TRBV27 combines with J gene TRBJ2-7, with D possibly being TRBD1 (6 bases). The germline V and J ends were trimmed by 5 bases and 5 bases, with 16 bases remaining between them. Germline V gene sequence: CDR1 MNHEY, CDR2 SMNVEV (reference sequence). The CDR3 sequence is 14 residues long.

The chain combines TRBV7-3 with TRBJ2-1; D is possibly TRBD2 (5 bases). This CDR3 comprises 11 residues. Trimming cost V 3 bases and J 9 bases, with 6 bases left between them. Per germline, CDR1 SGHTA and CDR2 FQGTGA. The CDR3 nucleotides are TGTGCCAGCAGCTTTGAGGGTGAGCAGTTCTTC. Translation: CASSFEGEQFF.

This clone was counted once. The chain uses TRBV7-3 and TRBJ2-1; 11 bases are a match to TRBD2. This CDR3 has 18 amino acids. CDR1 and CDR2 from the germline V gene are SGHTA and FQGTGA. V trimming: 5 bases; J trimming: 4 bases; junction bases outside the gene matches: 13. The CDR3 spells CASSPNQRGLAVYNEQFF. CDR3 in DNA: TGTGCCAGCAGCCCTAACCAGCGGGGACTAGCGGTGTACAATGAGCAGTTCTTC.